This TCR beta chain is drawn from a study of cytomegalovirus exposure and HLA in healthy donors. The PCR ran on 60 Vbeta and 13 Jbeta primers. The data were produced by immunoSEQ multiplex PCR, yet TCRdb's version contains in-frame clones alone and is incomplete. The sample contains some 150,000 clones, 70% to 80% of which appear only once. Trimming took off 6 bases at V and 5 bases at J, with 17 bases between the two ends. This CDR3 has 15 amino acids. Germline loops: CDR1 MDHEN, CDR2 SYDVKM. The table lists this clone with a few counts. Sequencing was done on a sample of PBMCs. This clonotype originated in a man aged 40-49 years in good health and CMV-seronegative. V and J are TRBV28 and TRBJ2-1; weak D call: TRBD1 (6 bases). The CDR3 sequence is CASSHAKDRDNEQFF. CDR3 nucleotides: TGTGCCAGCAGCCACGCTAAGGACAGAGACAATGAGCAGTTCTTC.